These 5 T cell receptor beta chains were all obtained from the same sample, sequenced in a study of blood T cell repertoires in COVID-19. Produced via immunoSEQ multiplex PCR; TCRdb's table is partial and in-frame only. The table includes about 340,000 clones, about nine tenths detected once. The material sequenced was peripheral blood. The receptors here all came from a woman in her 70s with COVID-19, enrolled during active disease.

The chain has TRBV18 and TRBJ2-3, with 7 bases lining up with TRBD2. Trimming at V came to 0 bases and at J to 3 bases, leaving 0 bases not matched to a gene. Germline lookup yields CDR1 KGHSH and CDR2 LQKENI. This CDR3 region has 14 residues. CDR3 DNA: TGTGCCAGCTCACCACCGGGGGGGACAGATACGCAGTATTTT. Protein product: CASSPPGGTDTQYF.

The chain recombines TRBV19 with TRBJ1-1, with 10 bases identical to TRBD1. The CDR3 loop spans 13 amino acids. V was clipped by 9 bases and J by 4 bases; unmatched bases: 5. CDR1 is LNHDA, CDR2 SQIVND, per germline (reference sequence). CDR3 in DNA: TGTGCCAGCAGGGACAGGGGCGGCACTGAAGCTTTCTTT. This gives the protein CASRDRGGTEAFF.

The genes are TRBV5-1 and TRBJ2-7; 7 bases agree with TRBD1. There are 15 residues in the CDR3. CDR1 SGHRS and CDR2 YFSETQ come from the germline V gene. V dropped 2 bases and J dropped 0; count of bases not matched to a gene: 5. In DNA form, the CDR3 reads TGCGCCAGCAGCTTAGGGGGCGAGAGCTCCTACGAGCAGTACTTC. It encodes CASSLGGESSYEQYF. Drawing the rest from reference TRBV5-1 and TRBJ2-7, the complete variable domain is KAGVTQTPRYLIKTRGQQVTLSCSPISGHRSVSWYQQTPGQGLQFLFEYFSETQRNKGNFPGRFSGRQFSNSRSEMNVSTLELGDSALYLCASSLGGESSYEQYFGPGTRLTVT.

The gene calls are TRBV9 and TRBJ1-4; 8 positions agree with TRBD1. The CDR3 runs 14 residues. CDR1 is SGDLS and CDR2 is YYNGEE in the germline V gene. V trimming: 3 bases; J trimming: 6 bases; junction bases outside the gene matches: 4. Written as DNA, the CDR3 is TGTGCCAGCAGCGGACAGGGGTTAGATGAAAAACTGTTTTTT. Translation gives CASSGQGLDEKLFF.

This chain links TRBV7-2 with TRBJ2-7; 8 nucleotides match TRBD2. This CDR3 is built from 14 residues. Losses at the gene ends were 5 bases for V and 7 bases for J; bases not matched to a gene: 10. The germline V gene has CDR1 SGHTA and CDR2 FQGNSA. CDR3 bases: TGTGCCAGCAGCCCGGGGGGGAGTTCAGGAGAGCAGTACTTC. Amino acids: CASSPGGSSGEQYF.